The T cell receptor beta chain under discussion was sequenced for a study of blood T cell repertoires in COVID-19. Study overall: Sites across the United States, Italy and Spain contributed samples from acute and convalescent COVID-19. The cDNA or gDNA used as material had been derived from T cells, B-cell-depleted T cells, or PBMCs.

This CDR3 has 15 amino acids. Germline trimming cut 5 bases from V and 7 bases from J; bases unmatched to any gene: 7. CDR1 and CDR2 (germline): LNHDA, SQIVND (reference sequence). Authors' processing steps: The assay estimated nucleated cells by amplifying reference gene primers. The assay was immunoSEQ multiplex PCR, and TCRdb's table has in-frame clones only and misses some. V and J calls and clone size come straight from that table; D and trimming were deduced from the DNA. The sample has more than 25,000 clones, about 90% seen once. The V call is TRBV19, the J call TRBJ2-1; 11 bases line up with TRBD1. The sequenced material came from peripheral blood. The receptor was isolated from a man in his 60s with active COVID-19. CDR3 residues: CASSPDRGLPNEQFF. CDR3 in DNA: TGTGCCAGTAGTCCGGACAGGGGGCTTCCGAATGAGCAGTTCTTC.